Listed here are 25 T cell receptor beta chains from one sample, sequenced in a study of shared clonotypes between healthy human individuals. Data came from immunoSEQ multiplex PCR; TCRdb stores just in-frame clones and leaves some out. The top ten hold roughly 24% of the sample, which has 90,000 to 150,000 clones, 68% seen once. What was sequenced was memory CD8+ T cells sorted from blood. Subset indicated: CD45RO+ cells pooled with CCR7-negative TemRA cells. These receptors were collected from a woman aged 25 to 39 in good health.

This clone was seen only a few times. The V call is TRBV6-1, the J call TRBJ2-7; 8 bases agree with TRBD1. Germline lookup yields CDR1 MNHNS and CDR2 SASEGT. The junction had 6 bases not matched to a gene; V was cut back by 6 bases and J by 2 bases. The CDR3 is made up of 14 amino acids. CDR3 sequence reads: CASRWTGTTYEQYF. The DNA of the CDR3 is TGTGCCAGCAGATGGACAGGGACAACCTACGAGCAGTACTTC.

This clone was found a few times. The rearrangement uses TRBV28 and TRBJ1-5, with a possible D match to TRBD1 (5 bases). V was cut by 3 bases and J by 5 bases, with 17 bases left in between. The CDR3 is 16 amino acids. From germline, CDR1 is MDHEN and CDR2 SYDVKM. CDR3 DNA sequence: TGTGCCAGCAGTTTGCCACTTACAGGCCCGCATCAGCCCCAGCATTTT. Encoded protein: CASSLPLTGPHQPQHF.

The chain recombines TRBV2 with TRBJ2-7, with D uncertain. V dropped 7 bases and J dropped 2 bases, with 15 bases sitting between them. The CDR3 has 14 residues. The germline CDR1 and CDR2 sequences are SNHLY and FYNNEI. The CDR3 nucleotides are TGTGCCAGCAACCCTAATGGGATCCCCTACGAGCAGTACTTC. Translated, it gives CASNPNGIPYEQYF.

The chain joins TRBV2 to TRBJ2-3; possibly TRBD1 for D (5 bases). Trimming removed 7 bases from V and 2 bases from J, with 10 bases in between. Germline V lookup: CDR1 SNHLY, CDR2 FYNNEI. The CDR3 has 13 amino acids. DNA of the CDR3: TGTGCCAGCATAAGACAGTACACAGATACGCAGTATTTT. Translating it yields CASIRQYTDTQYF.

This chain uses TRBV5-1 with TRBJ2-3; 11 bases are a match to TRBD2. Germline trimming cut 4 bases from V and 5 bases from J; bases unmatched to any gene: 9. Germline CDR1 reads SGHRS; CDR2 reads YFSETQ. The CDR3 totals 16 residues. CDR3 amino acids: CASSESLAGGEDTQYF. As DNA, the CDR3 is TGCGCCAGCAGCGAAAGTCTAGCGGGAGGAGAAGATACGCAGTATTTT.

This sequence joins TRBV29-1 and TRBJ2-1; D gene unclear. Trimming shortened V by 2 bases and J by 5 bases, and 16 bases separated the two germline ends. Germline values: CDR1 SQVTM, CDR2 ANQGSEA. This CDR3 contains 15 residues. This CDR3 reads CSVEFGSRPDNEQFF. CDR3 DNA: TGCAGCGTTGAATTTGGAAGTCGACCCGACAATGAGCAGTTCTTC.

The chain combines TRBV28 with TRBJ2-1; 8 bases agree with TRBD2. The CDR3 runs to 15 residues. With 1 base clipped from V and 8 bases from J, the junction kept 7 bases outside the gene matches. Germline V gene data show CDR1 as MDHEN and CDR2 as SYDVKM. The CDR3 here is CASSLSGRVGDEQFF. DNA for the CDR3: TGTGCCAGCAGTTTATCCGGGAGGGTCGGCGATGAGCAGTTCTTC. The variable domain in full, completed from reference TRBV28 and TRBJ2-1, reads DVKVTQSSRYLVKRTGEKVFLECVQDMDHENMFWYRQDPGLGLRLIYFSYDVKMKEKGDIPEGYSVSREKKERFSLILESASTNQTSMYLCASSLSGRVGDEQFFGPGTRLTVL.

The chain couples TRBV29-1 to TRBJ2-7; D is ambiguous. Trimming shortened V by 4 bases and J by 2 bases, and 12 bases separated the two germline ends. This CDR3 has 13 amino acids. Germline V gene lookup returns CDR1 SQVTM and CDR2 ANQGSEA. The CDR3 spells CSVVRELTYEQYF. The CDR3 DNA reads TGCAGCGTTGTTAGAGAATTAACCTACGAGCAGTACTTC.

This chain links TRBV18 with TRBJ2-1; D may be TRBD1 or TRBD2 (7 bases each). This CDR3 region has 16 residues. The germline CDR1 and CDR2 sequences are KGHSH and LQKENI. V was shortened by 3 bases and J by 2 bases, with 14 bases between the two germline ends. The CDR3 DNA is TGTGCCAGCTCACCCCAGGGGGAGGGCCCCTACAATGAGCAGTTCTTC. It specifies CASSPQGEGPYNEQFF.

This sequence joins TRBV7-3 and TRBJ2-3; D might be TRBD1 (5 bases). The CDR3 length is 13 residues. Trimming shortened V by 4 bases and J by 8 bases, and 13 bases separated the two germline ends. The germline gives CDR1 SGHTA, CDR2 FQGTGA. CDR3 sequence reads: CASSYDTGGTQYF. Written as DNA, the CDR3 is TGTGCCAGCAGCTACGACACAGGTGGTACGCAGTATTTT. Supplemented by reference TRBV7-3 and TRBJ2-3, the full variable domain reads GAGVSQTPSNKVTEKGKYVELRCDPISGHTALYWYRQSLGQGPEFLIYFQGTGAADDSGLPNDRFFAVRPEGSVSTLKIQRTERGDSAVYLCASSYDTGGTQYFGPGTRLTVL.

This clone was recorded a few times. The chain joins TRBV28 to TRBJ1-2; 8 bases align to TRBD1. V lost 5 bases to trimming and J lost 8 bases; unmatched junction nucleotides: 13. CDR3 length: 15 residues. Germline V lookup: CDR1 MDHEN, CDR2 SYDVKM. The CDR3 nucleotides read TGTGCCAGCAGTGTCCTCCTTGAGACAGGGGACGGCTACACCTTC. Amino acids: CASSVLLETGDGYTF.

The rearrangement uses TRBV28 and TRBJ1-5; unclear D gene. The V end was cut by 8 bases, the J end by 1 base, with 6 bases between. The germline V gene has CDR1 MDHEN and CDR2 SYDVKM. The CDR3 consists of 12 residues. CDR3 residues: CASVQSNQPQHF. The CDR3, as DNA: TGTGCCAGCGTACAGAGCAATCAGCCCCAGCATTTT.

The chain employs TRBV6-1 and TRBJ1-5; TRBD1 matches 10 bases. The J segment lost 6 bases and the V segment lost 8 bases, leaving 4 bases of the junction unmatched. Germline V lookup: CDR1 MNHNS, CDR2 SASEGT. This CDR3 spans 13 amino acids. The CDR3 DNA sequence: TGTGCCAGCGGGACAGGGGAGGCTCAGCCCCAGCATTTT. Protein: CASGTGEAQPQHF.

Turning to this clone: The same CDR3 can be traced to other DNA sequences in this sample. The J gene is TRBJ2-7, the V gene TRBV4-1, with D maybe TRBD2 (6 bases). V lost 3 bases and J lost 4, with 13 bases in between. CDR1 is MGHRA and CDR2 is YSYEKL in the germline V gene. There are 14 residues in the CDR3. The CDR3 DNA reads TGCGCCAGCAGCCAGGCCAGTGGGAGGTACGAGCAGTACTTC. Translation gives CASSQASGRYEQYF.

The chain has TRBV7-4 and TRBJ1-1; 8 nucleotides agree with TRBD1. The CDR3 is 15 amino acids. Trimming took 5 bases from V and 1 from J; bases not matched to a gene: 6. CDR1 SGHVT and CDR2 SQSDAQ come from the germline V gene. This CDR3 is CASSPGQGWNTEAFF. As DNA, the CDR3 is TGTGCCAGCAGCCCAGGACAGGGATGGAACACTGAAGCTTTCTTT. Using reference TRBV7-4 and TRBJ1-1 for the parts outside the CDR3, the full variable domain is GAGVSQSPRYKVAKRGRDVALRCDSISGHVTLYWYRQTLGQGSEVLTYSQSDAQRDKSGRPSGRFSAERPERSVSTLKIQRTEQGDSAVYLCASSPGQGWNTEAFFGQGTRLTVV.

The rearrangement uses TRBV5-4 and TRBJ2-5; D remains ambiguous. The CDR3 totals 13 residues. Germline values: CDR1 SGHNT, CDR2 YYREEE (reference sequence). Trimming took off 0 bases at V and 3 bases at J, with 6 bases between the two ends. The CDR3 sequence: CASSLEHKETQYF. CDR3 sequence (DNA): TGTGCCAGCAGCTTGGAGCACAAAGAGACCCAGTACTTC.

V usage is TRBV15 and J usage is TRBJ1-5; 8 positions agree with TRBD1. V shed 0 bases, J shed 6 bases, and the junction held 4 bases outside the gene matches. The CDR3 extends over 15 amino acids. Germline assignment: CDR1 LNHNV and CDR2 YYDKDF (reference sequence). CDR3 sequence: CATSRDRGRGQPQHF. The CDR3 nucleotides read TGTGCCACCAGCAGAGACAGGGGGCGAGGTCAGCCCCAGCATTTT.

This clone came up once. The V call is TRBV7-9, the J call TRBJ1-5, with D possibly TRBD1 on 6 matching bases. From germline, CDR1 is SEHNR and CDR2 FQNEAQ (reference sequence). This CDR3 contains 14 residues. V was pared by 7 bases and J by 6 bases, with 16 bases between. The CDR3 DNA follows: TGTGCCAGCACCCTAGGGGGTATTGGTCAGCCCCAGCATTTT. Its translation is CASTLGGIGQPQHF.

In DNA, the CDR3 is TGCGCCAGCAGTTCCCGTGGGGCTAGGGGTAACTATGGCTACACCTTC. Amino acids: CASSSRGARGNYGYTF. The chain is built from TRBV5-1 and TRBJ1-2; a weak D match, TRBD1 (5 bases). V was cut by 5 bases and J by 1 base, with 18 bases left in between. The germline V gene encodes CDR1 SGHRS and CDR2 YFSETQ. CDR3 length: 16 residues.

The chain uses TRBV7-8 and TRBJ1-1; no clear D gene. From germline, CDR1 is SGHVS and CDR2 FQNEAQ. V lost 2 bases to trimming and J lost 0 bases, with 7 bases between them. This CDR3 has 14 residues. CDR3 sequence reads: CASSLIPMNTEAFF. For the CDR3, the DNA is TGTGCCAGCAGCTTAATACCCATGAACACTGAAGCTTTCTTT.

The gene calls are TRBV2 and TRBJ1-2, with TRBD1 identical over 7 bases. With 7 bases clipped from V and 4 bases from J, the junction kept 12 bases outside the gene matches. The V gene's germline CDR1 is SNHLY and CDR2 FYNNEI. This CDR3 spans 15 amino acids. The CDR3 DNA reads as TGTGCCAGCAACTCTTACCCGACAGGGACCTATGGCTACACCTTC. Encoded protein: CASNSYPTGTYGYTF.

Many counts were recorded for this clone. This chain joins TRBV11-2 and TRBJ1-5; the D gene is possibly TRBD1 (5 bases). The CDR3 totals 15 residues. V was pared by 1 base and J by 2 bases, with 9 bases between. Per the germline V gene, CDR1 is SGHAT and CDR2 is FQNNGV. DNA for the CDR3: TGTGCCAGCAGCTTAGTAGGGGCAGGCAATCAGCCCCAGCATTTT. It specifies CASSLVGAGNQPQHF.

This clone was detected ten times or more. The genes are TRBV27 and TRBJ2-7, with D perhaps given as TRBD1 or TRBD2 (5 bases each). V was clipped by 6 bases and J by 5 bases, with 17 bases between them. Germline CDR1 is MNHEY and CDR2 is SMNVEV (reference sequence). The CDR3 consists of 14 residues. The DNA for the CDR3 is TGTGCCAGCAGGCAGGGAGCTCTTTTAGACGAGCAGTACTTC. Translated, it gives CASRQGALLDEQYF.

CDR3 loop: CASSEAEQGNEQYF. The CDR3 nucleotides read TGTGCCAGCAGTGAAGCGGAGCAGGGCAACGAGCAGTACTTC. This sequence joins TRBV6-1 and TRBJ2-5; D might be TRBD1 (5 bases). The DNA end is a closer match to TRBJ2-7, so the J assignment may be wrong. There are 14 residues in the CDR3. CDR1 is MNHNS, CDR2 SASEGT, per germline.

The V call is TRBV5-8, the J call TRBJ2-7; 10 bases line up with TRBD1. This CDR3 spans 17 amino acids. The germline CDR1 and CDR2 sequences are SGHTS and YDEGEE. V lost 0 bases, J lost 6 bases, and 12 bases stayed unmatched. CDR3 nucleotide sequence: TGTGCCAGCAGCTTGGCCCGGGACAGGGGCGTACTTGGCGAGCAGTACTTC. Encoded protein: CASSLARDRGVLGEQYF.